The 28 T cell receptor beta chains below were found in one sample sequenced in a study of regulatory T cells in long-lasting Graves disease. For TCR beta, libraries came from iRepertoire HTBI primers and Arm-PCR of CDR3 regions. TCRdb re-analysed the multiplex PCR reads in MiXCR, keeping a single row per CDR3 protein. The sample includes roughly 500,000 distinct CDR3 sequences, around 21% of them seen just once. Time point meaning: persistent/refractory GD, antithyroid drugs over 5 years with positive TRAb. TCR sequences were obtained from RNA taken from PBMCs. The source material was peripheral blood mononuclear cells (PBMCs), sampled when the disease was refractory, from a patient treated with antithyroid drugs. These receptors were taken from a female donor with Graves disease.

This clonotype was recorded many times. The V call is TRBV19, the J call TRBJ2-7, with TRBD2 as a possible D gene (6 bases). In germline, CDR1 is LNHDA, CDR2 SQIVND (reference sequence). The V end was cut by 5 bases, the J end by 2 bases, with 10 bases between. The CDR3 covers 13 residues. For the CDR3, the DNA is TGTGCCAGTAGTGGGACTGTAACCTACGAGCAGTACTTC. This codes for CASSGTVTYEQYF. Looking up the rest from reference TRBV19 and TRBJ2-7 gives the full variable domain: DGGITQSPKYLFRKEGQNVTLSCEQNLNHDAMYWYRQDPGQGLRLIYYSQIVNDFQKGDIAEGYSVSREKKESFPLTVTSAQKNPTAFYLCASSGTVTYEQYFGPGTRLTVT.

The sample holds one count of this clonotype. The rearrangement uses TRBV28 and TRBJ2-1; D remains unclear. This CDR3 comprises 15 residues. Trimming removed 5 bases from V and 1 base from J, with 12 bases in between. Germline CDR1 is MDHEN and CDR2 is SYDVKM. The CDR3 protein is CASSPPRASYNEQFF. In DNA, the CDR3 is TGTGCCAGCAGTCCTCCCCGTGCGTCCTACAATGAGCAGTTCTTC.

This clonotype was counted a few times. V usage is TRBV7-8 and J usage is TRBJ2-7; 8 positions match TRBD2. V shed 5 bases and J 4 bases; nucleotides not matched to a gene: 13. CDR1 and CDR2 (germline): SGHVS, FQNEAQ. The CDR3 is 16 residues long. This chain's CDR3 is CASSPFEAGGRYEQYF. The CDR3, as DNA: TGTGCCAGCAGCCCTTTCGAGGCGGGGGGCCGGTACGAGCAGTACTTC.

This clonotype appeared a few times. This sequence joins TRBV10-3 and TRBJ1-2; the D is unclear. CDR1 is ENHRY, CDR2 SYGVKD, per germline. Trimming removed 10 bases from V and 6 bases from J, with 15 bases in between. This CDR3 has 12 amino acids. The DNA of the CDR3 is TGTGCCACCGAAGGGCAGTCGGATGGCTACACCTTC. This sequence encodes CATEGQSDGYTF.

The chain links TRBV29-1 to TRBJ1-3; a possible D gene is TRBD1 (5 bases). The CDR3 has 19 residues. Trimming cost V 0 bases and J 3 bases, with 24 bases left between them. Germline CDR1 is SQVTM and CDR2 is ANQGSEA. This CDR3 reads CSVEDVDRDAAYFGNTIYF. The CDR3 bases are TGCAGCGTTGAAGACGTAGACCGGGACGCCGCTTACTTTGGAAACACCATATATTTT. The entire variable domain, with the rest obtained from reference TRBV29-1 and TRBJ1-3, is as follows: SAVISQKPSRDICQRGTSLTIQCQVDSQVTMMFWYRQQPGQSLTLIATANQGSEATYESGFVIDKFPISRPNLTFSTLTVSNMSPEDSSIYLCSVEDVDRDAAYFGNTIYFGEGSWLTVV.

The genes are TRBV4-1 and TRBJ2-5; D is ambiguous. The CDR3 is 13 amino acids. V was trimmed by 1 base and J by 5 bases, leaving 8 bases between them. Germline-derived CDR1 and CDR2 are MGHRA and YSYEKL. CDR3 residues: CASSQALPETQYF. The CDR3 DNA sequence: TGCGCCAGCAGCCAAGCACTCCCGGAGACCCAGTACTTC.

This clonotype was seen repeatedly, ten times or more. The chain couples TRBV28 to TRBJ2-1; a possible D gene is TRBD1 (5 bases). This CDR3 contains 13 residues. Germline loops: CDR1 MDHEN, CDR2 SYDVKM. V gave up 3 bases and J gave up 5 bases, with 8 bases separating them. The CDR3 reads CASSLTDNNEQFF. The CDR3 DNA sequence: TGTGCCAGCAGTTTGACAGACAACAATGAGCAGTTCTTC.

This clonotype has only a few counts. The chain employs TRBV6-5 and TRBJ1-6; D possibly corresponds to TRBD1 (6 bases). Germline assignment: CDR1 MNHEY and CDR2 SVGAGI. This CDR3 contains 13 residues. The V and J ends lost 2 bases and 14 bases respectively, with 13 bases between them. For the CDR3, the DNA is TGTGCCAGCAGTTACCGGACAGATTATTCCCTCCACTTT. Translated: CASSYRTDYSLHF.

This clonotype was observed a handful of times. The chain links TRBV5-6 to TRBJ1-1; D gene ambiguous. Trimming took off 0 bases at V and 0 bases at J, with 9 bases between the two ends. This CDR3 region has 15 residues. The V gene's germline CDR1 is SGHDT and CDR2 YYEEEE. The CDR3 loop is CASSLGGMVNTEAFF. The CDR3 DNA is TGTGCCAGCAGCTTGGGGGGAATGGTGAACACTGAAGCTTTCTTT.

To note about this clonotype: It may be a read error: a sequence one base away is much more abundant. Since no conserved phenylalanine or tryptophan closes the CDR3, a read error is the likely cause. The V and J genes are TRBV11-1 and TRBJ2-6; D call uncertain. The end of the DNA aligns better with TRBJ2-7, so the J call may be wrong. The CDR3 runs to 11 residues. CDR1 is SGHAT, CDR2 FQDESV, per germline (reference sequence). In nucleotides, the CDR3 is TGTGCCAGCAGCCAAGAGTCTGGGCAGTACCTC. It codes for CASSQESGQYL.

The table lists this clonotype with a few counts. This rearrangement joins TRBV20-1 to TRBJ1-5, with TRBD1 as a possible D gene (5 bases). Germline assignment: CDR1 DFQATT and CDR2 SNEGSKA (reference sequence). Trimming removed 1 base from V and 1 base from J, with 20 bases in between. This CDR3 has 18 amino acids. The CDR3 region has the DNA TGCAGTGCTAGAGCTCCGTCATCGGCCAGGGTCAGCAATCAGCCCCAGCATTTT. Amino acids: CSARAPSSARVSNQPQHF.

The table lists this clonotype with a few counts. V gene TRBV3-1 combines with J gene TRBJ2-5; weak D call: TRBD1 (6 bases). Trimming removed 1 base at V and 4 bases at J, with 10 bases between. CDR1 is LGHDT and CDR2 is YNNKEL in the germline V gene (reference sequence). The CDR3 covers 14 residues. The CDR3 DNA follows: TGTGCCAGCAGCCAAGCAAAAGGGGGAGAGACCCAGTACTTC. Translating it yields CASSQAKGGETQYF.

Note on this clonotype: In this CDR3 the conserved last residue, phenylalanine or tryptophan, is missing, so a read error is likely. J is TRBJ1-2 and V is TRBV6-1, with a weak D call TRBD1 (5 bases). V shed 6 bases and J shed 1 base, with 21 bases lying between them. This CDR3 has 17 amino acids. Germline assignment: CDR1 MNHNS and CDR2 SASEGT. This chain's CDR3 is CASRMGTTHQVNYGYTL. The CDR3 region has the DNA TGTGCCAGCAGAATGGGGACCACTCACCAAGTTAACTATGGCTACACCCTC.

The chain is built from TRBV29-1 and TRBJ1-1; TRBD1 matches 7 bases. V dropped 4 bases and J dropped 7; count of bases not matched to a gene: 6. The CDR3 runs 12 residues. Germline CDR1 and CDR2: SQVTM and ANQGSEA. CDR3 residues: CSVGDSLIEAFF. The CDR3 nucleotides are TGCAGCGTTGGGGACAGTCTGATTGAAGCTTTCTTT.

In DNA, the CDR3 is TGTGCCAGCAGCTTGGTGGACGCGGGAAGGTACGAGCAGTACTTC. Its translation is CASSLVDAGRYEQYF. The chain uses TRBV7-2 and TRBJ2-7; possible D gene TRBD2, 6 bases. Trimming removed 3 bases at V and 4 bases at J, with 16 bases between. Germline V lookup: CDR1 SGHTA, CDR2 FQGNSA. CDR3 length equals 15 residues.

CDR3 residues: CASSYPKNIQYF. The CDR3 nucleotides read TGTGCCAGCAGTTACCCCAAAAACATTCAGTACTTC. The chain couples TRBV6-5 to TRBJ2-4; unclear D gene. Germline CDR1 and CDR2: MNHEY and SVGAGI. The CDR3 spans 12 residues. V gave up 2 bases and J gave up 2 bases, with 1 base separating them.

A single count supports this clonotype. This chain joins TRBV3-1 and TRBJ2-2; 11 bases agree with TRBD2. CDR3 length equals 18 residues. The germline CDR1 and CDR2 sequences are LGHDT and YNNKEL (reference sequence). Trimming removed 2 bases from V and 0 bases from J; junction bases left unmatched: 5. The CDR3 nucleotides read TGTGCCAGCAGCCAAAGGCTAGCGGGAGGCCCGAACACCGGGGAGCTGTTTTTT. Translated: CASSQRLAGGPNTGELFF.

This clonotype was seen many times. V gene TRBV7-9 combines with J gene TRBJ1-2; D is possibly TRBD1 (5 bases). The CDR3 is made up of 15 amino acids. Trimming pared 5 bases from V and 2 bases from J, leaving 15 bases between. Per germline, CDR1 SEHNR and CDR2 FQNEAQ (reference sequence). The CDR3 is CASSPGLGPNYGYTF. Written as DNA, the CDR3 is TGTGCCAGCAGCCCTGGGTTGGGACCGAACTATGGCTACACCTTC. Combining the CDR3 with reference TRBV7-9 and TRBJ1-2 gives the whole variable domain DTGVSQNPRHKITKRGQNVTFRCDPISEHNRLYWYRQTLGQGPEFLTYFQNEAQLEKSRLLSDRFSAERPKGSFSTLEIQRTEQGDSAMYLCASSPGLGPNYGYTFGSGTRLTVV.

The J gene is TRBJ2-7, the V gene TRBV9; 7 bases match TRBD2. Germline V gene sequence: CDR1 SGDLS, CDR2 YYNGEE. J was trimmed by 6 bases and V by 3 bases; bases with no gene match: 15. The CDR3 is made up of 16 amino acids. The CDR3: CASSGDPRAGVGEQYF. The CDR3 DNA is TGTGCCAGCAGCGGAGACCCCCGGGCGGGAGTGGGCGAGCAGTACTTC.

This clonotype has a handful of counts. One end of the junction does not line up with germline, which may come from a read error. The chain carries TRBV6-1 and TRBJ2-7, with TRBD1 matching over 8 bases. In germline, CDR1 is MNHNS, CDR2 SASEGT. The CDR3 contains 13 residues. The CDR3 region has the DNA TGTGCCGGCAGTCTCGGACAGGGCTACGAGCAGTACTTC. Protein: CAGSLGQGYEQYF.

This clonotype has ten or more counts. The chain employs TRBV6-5 and TRBJ2-5, with 10 bases fitting TRBD1. V was clipped by 0 bases and J by 4 bases; unmatched bases: 14. This CDR3 has 19 amino acids. Germline V gene lookup returns CDR1 MNHEY and CDR2 SVGAGI. Here the CDR3 reads CASSYSRPGQGKKGETQYF. The DNA of the CDR3 is TGTGCCAGCAGTTACTCGAGGCCGGGACAGGGGAAAAAGGGAGAGACCCAGTACTTC.

The chain links TRBV4-1 to TRBJ2-5; D is possibly TRBD1 (6 bases). Germline V lookup: CDR1 MGHRA, CDR2 YSYEKL. CDR3 length equals 16 residues. Trimming shortened V by 0 bases and J by 2 bases, and 13 bases separated the two germline ends. The CDR3 DNA follows: TGCGCCAGCAGCCAAGATCGGGGACAACAACAAGAGACCCAGTACTTC. This codes for CASSQDRGQQQETQYF.

This clonotype was detected ten times or more. The V and J genes are TRBV11-2 and TRBJ2-2; 7 nucleotides align to TRBD2. V dropped 5 bases and J dropped 1; count of bases not matched to a gene: 7. CDR3 length: 16 amino acids. Per germline, CDR1 SGHAT and CDR2 FQNNGV. For the CDR3, the DNA is TGTGCCAGCAGCCCTCGACTAGCCCAGAACACCGGGGAGCTGTTTTTT. Translated, it gives CASSPRLAQNTGELFF.

This clonotype was detected ten times or more. The chain is built from TRBV28 and TRBJ2-5; 7 bases map to TRBD1. Germline CDR1 and CDR2: MDHEN and SYDVKM. This CDR3 has 16 residues. V lost 2 bases, J lost 8 bases, and 14 bases stayed unmatched. CDR3 amino acids: CASSLPTTGNVVTQYF. The DNA of the CDR3 is TGTGCCAGCAGTTTACCTACGACAGGGAACGTGGTAACCCAGTACTTC.

This clonotype turned up a few times. The DNA for the CDR3 is TGTGCCAGCAGCCTAGACCCCGAGGGGACCCAGTACTTC. Its protein product is CASSLDPEGTQYF. V and J are TRBV13 and TRBJ2-5, with D possibly matching TRBD2 (5 bases). V gave up 5 bases and J gave up 7 bases, with 14 bases separating them. Germline lookup yields CDR1 PRHDT and CDR2 FYEKMQ (reference sequence). This CDR3 spans 13 amino acids.

The chain uses TRBV20-1 and TRBJ1-2, with D hard to call. From germline, CDR1 is DFQATT and CDR2 SNEGSKA (reference sequence). V was cut by 0 bases and J by 4 bases, with 12 bases left in between. The CDR3 has 14 amino acids. CDR3 coding DNA: TGCAGTGCTAGAGAAGGAAGAGGCCCCTATGGCTACACCTTC. It encodes CSAREGRGPYGYTF.

This clonotype was recorded once. With a much larger clone just one base away, this may be a read error. The CDR3 does not close with the conserved phenylalanine or tryptophan, likely indicating a read error. V is TRBV28 and J is TRBJ2-2, with TRBD1 matching 8 bases. CDR3 length: 15 amino acids. The V and J ends lost 4 bases and 5 bases, in that order; junction bases with no gene match: 6. Germline-derived CDR1 and CDR2 are MDHEN and SYDVKM. As DNA, the CDR3 is TGTGCCAGCAGTTGGGCAGGGGGCTATACCGGGGAGCTGTTTTCT. This encodes CASSWAGGYTGELFS.

This clonotype has a handful of counts. The chain combines TRBV19 with TRBJ2-3, with D possibly being TRBD2 (5 bases). CDR1 LNHDA and CDR2 SQIVND come from the germline V gene (reference sequence). CDR3 length equals 18 residues. The V and J ends lost 1 base and 7 bases respectively, with 24 bases between them. CDR3 loop: CASSIGASGVPVFNTQYF. DNA for the CDR3: TGTGCCAGTAGTATAGGAGCGAGCGGTGTACCGGTGTTTAATACGCAGTATTTT.